A single count supports the clone carrying this TCR beta chain. RNA transcripts were the template, and TCR beta CDR3 regions were amplified from them. HTBI primers were used in a first-round RT-PCR, which preceded a second-round multiplex PCR. TCRdb redid the calling of the multiplex PCR reads with MiXCR, one entry per CDR3 protein. The sample shows about 400,000 distinct CDR3 sequences, around 18% of them seen only once. These data come from a study of Graves' ophthalmopathy and Graves' hyperthyroidism. Germline V gene lookup returns CDR1 SGHKS and CDR2 YYEKEE (reference sequence). This CDR3 has 14 amino acids. V lost 4 bases, J lost 4 bases, and 11 bases lay in between.

What was sequenced was peripheral blood. The chain recombines TRBV5-5 with TRBJ2-2; D is ambiguous. The clonotype comes from a woman younger than 30 with Graves' ophthalmopathy. The CDR3: CASSDRLITGELFF. The DNA of the CDR3 is TGTGCCAGCAGCGACCGATTAATCACCGGGGAGCTGTTTTTT.